Below are 12 T cell receptor beta chains sequenced from a single sample in a study of identical twins. One entry per CDR3 protein, called by TCRdb with MiXCR from the 5' RACE reads. The sample contains about 720,000 distinct CDR3 sequences, about 20% of which appear only once. The same specimen was also included in a second study, on T cells expressing NK-cell markers.

The source material was PBMCs. Source of these receptors: a woman aged 18-29 years in good health.

The rearrangement links TRBV9 to TRBJ2-5; D call uncertain. Deletions cut 0 bases from V and 5 bases from J, with 11 bases between. Germline V lookup: CDR1 SGDLS, CDR2 YYNGEE. This CDR3 spans 14 amino acids. The CDR3 region is CASSVDDSRETQYF. For the CDR3, the DNA is TGTGCCAGCAGCGTAGATGATAGCAGGGAGACCCAGTACTTC.

This clonotype was observed a few times. V usage is TRBV5-5 and J usage is TRBJ2-3; no reliable D call. CDR1 is SGHKS and CDR2 is YYEKEE in the germline V gene (reference sequence). CDR3 size: 13 residues. V was shortened by 4 bases and J by 6 bases, with 12 bases between the two germline ends. The CDR3 sequence: CASSRVTTDTQYF. The CDR3 DNA is TGTGCCAGCAGCCGCGTGACCACGGATACGCAGTATTTT.

The CDR3, as DNA: TGCAGCGGCGGGGGCATGGGGGATGAGCAGTTCTTC. Translation: CSGGGMGDEQFF. This sequence joins TRBV29-1 and TRBJ2-1; maybe TRBD2 (7 bases). The germline V gene encodes CDR1 SQVTM and CDR2 ANQGSEA. V lost 7 bases to trimming and J lost 8 bases, with 15 bases between them. This CDR3 has 12 amino acids.

This clonotype was counted only a few times. The genes are TRBV20-1 and TRBJ1-5, with D possibly being TRBD1 (6 bases). CDR3 length: 14 residues. Germline loops: CDR1 DFQATT, CDR2 SNEGSKA (reference sequence). V gave up 5 bases and J gave up 3 bases, with 14 bases separating them. The CDR3 sequence is CSASDSEANQPQHF. CDR3 DNA sequence: TGCAGTGCTTCGGACAGCGAGGCCAATCAGCCCCAGCATTTT.

The sample holds one count of this clonotype. The chain links TRBV2 to TRBJ2-7; 7 bases fit TRBD1. The junction had 12 bases not matched to a gene; V was cut back by 7 bases and J by 6 bases. Germline CDR1 SNHLY, CDR2 FYNNEI. This CDR3 has 14 residues. This CDR3 reads CASTDRVGVGEQYF. In nucleotides, the CDR3 is TGTGCCAGCACTGACAGGGTTGGGGTGGGCGAGCAGTACTTC.

The chain links TRBV6-1 to TRBJ1-5; the D gene is possibly TRBD1 (5 bases). The CDR3 extends over 14 amino acids. The germline V and J ends were trimmed by 6 bases and 0 bases, with 9 bases remaining between them. Germline V CDR1 and CDR2: MNHNS, SASEGT. The CDR3 loop reads CASRGLHSNQPQHF. The CDR3 nucleotides are TGTGCCAGCAGGGGACTGCATAGCAATCAGCCCCAGCATTTT.

This clonotype was detected only a few times. This sequence joins TRBV5-1 and TRBJ2-7; the match to TRBD2 covers 10 bases. Germline CDR1 and CDR2: SGHRS and YFSETQ. CDR3 size: 17 residues. The J segment lost 0 bases and the V segment lost 3 bases, leaving 9 bases of the junction unmatched. The CDR3 nucleotides read TGCGCCAGCAGCTACTTAGCGGGGGGCATGATCTCCTACGAGCAGTACTTC. This codes for CASSYLAGGMISYEQYF. The variable domain in full, completed from reference TRBV5-1 and TRBJ2-7, reads KAGVTQTPRYLIKTRGQQVTLSCSPISGHRSVSWYQQTPGQGLQFLFEYFSETQRNKGNFPGRFSGRQFSNSRSEMNVSTLELGDSALYLCASSYLAGGMISYEQYFGPGTRLTVT.

The V gene is TRBV9, the J gene TRBJ2-1; 7 bases match TRBD2. The germline gives CDR1 SGDLS, CDR2 YYNGEE. Unmatched junction bases numbered 2, after V lost 0 bases and J lost 8 bases. The CDR3 is 13 amino acids. As DNA, the CDR3 is TGTGCCAGCAGCGTAGGTCTAGCGGATGAGCAGTTCTTC. It specifies CASSVGLADEQFF.

This chain links TRBV15 with TRBJ2-7; the match to TRBD2 covers 7 bases. CDR3 length equals 15 residues. The V gene's germline CDR1 is LNHNV and CDR2 YYDKDF (reference sequence). V trimming: 1 base; J trimming: 6 bases; junction bases outside the gene matches: 9. CDR3 loop: CATSRVWEGPPEQYF. Written as DNA, the CDR3 is TGTGCCACCAGCAGAGTCTGGGAGGGCCCTCCCGAGCAGTACTTC. The whole variable domain, remainder taken from reference TRBV15 and TRBJ2-7, is DAMVIQNPRYQVTQFGKPVTLSCSQTLNHNVMYWYQQKSSQAPKLLFHYYDKDFNNEADTPDNFQSRRPNTSFCFLDIRSPGLGDTAMYLCATSRVWEGPPEQYFGPGTRLTVT.

CDR3 bases: TGTGCCAGCAGCAGGTGGGGACAGGGGGCCTCTGAGCAGTACTTC. Translation: CASSRWGQGASEQYF. The J gene is TRBJ2-7, the V gene TRBV7-8; TRBD1 matches at 12 bases. CDR3 length equals 15 residues. V gave up 5 bases and J gave up 7 bases; unmatched junction bases: 9. Germline V gene lookup returns CDR1 SGHVS and CDR2 FQNEAQ.

The V gene is TRBV11-3, the J gene TRBJ2-2; 7 bases are shared with TRBD1. The CDR3 contains 16 residues. Germline lookup yields CDR1 SGHNT and CDR2 YENEEA. V lost 6 bases to trimming and J lost 6 bases; unmatched junction nucleotides: 13. For the CDR3, the DNA is TGTGCCAGCAGGGGTCCGGGACAGTTCTTTCCCGGGGAGCTGTTTTTT. Encoded protein: CASRGPGQFFPGELFF.

This rearrangement joins TRBV27 to TRBJ1-6; TRBD1 is a possible D gene (5 bases). The CDR3 sequence is 17 residues long. The V and J ends lost 2 bases and 0 bases respectively, with 11 bases between them. Germline V gene sequence: CDR1 MNHEY, CDR2 SMNVEV (reference sequence). CDR3 DNA: TGTGCCAGCAGTTTAAACAGGCATAGCTCCTATAATTCACCCCTCCACTTT. Protein product: CASSLNRHSSYNSPLHF.